This T cell receptor beta chain is from a study of T cell repertoires in cytomegalovirus infection. Study summary: The study used recently identified HLA-C-restricted and well-studied HLA-B-restricted CMV epitopes. Findings and caveats of the study: Based on cumulative public TCR beta family frequency, carriers of CMV plus the relevant HLA were identified.

In TCRdb, the reads were re-called with MiXCR into one record per CDR3 protein. The data contain about 360,000 distinct CDR3 sequences, about 35% of them singletons. V shed 1 base and J shed 3 bases, with 9 bases lying between them. The CDR3 extends over 14 amino acids. Germline V lookup: CDR1 SGHTA, CDR2 FQGNSA. This clonotype was counted only a few times. Its antigen is as yet unknown. This specimen was cultured PBMCs, taken from culture after CMV antigen stimulation. This clonotype originated in a human donor in good health (CMV status not recorded). Some clones in this sample may be carry-over from other donors' samples. The chain uses TRBV7-2 and TRBJ1-1, with D hard to call. For the CDR3, the DNA is TGTGCCAGCAGCTTAGGAGGCGGATACACTGAAGCTTTCTTT. Translation gives CASSLGGGYTEAFF.